Listed below are T cell receptor beta chains from one sample, sequenced in a study of OX40 agonist ivuxolimab in advanced cancers. TCRdb's table, derived via immunoSEQ multiplex PCR, lists solely in-frame clones and lacks some. Seen here are about 86,000 clones, around nine tenths observed once, and the top ten hold approximately 1.5%. Here the sequenced sample was CD4+ or CD8+ T cells sorted from blood, taken in a trial of the OX40 agonist ivuxolimab. The source of these receptors is an adult with an advanced solid tumor such as melanoma, head and neck, liver or kidney cancer. CDR3s include the opening cysteine and the closing phenylalanine or tryptophan. The order of the fields is D gene, V gene, clone size, J gene, CDR3 DNA, CDR3 protein. D genes are given only for firm matches. Not all rows give a size; the values are once, few, many and, for expanded clones, a class.

>TRBD1|TRBV5-6|NA|TRBJ2-7
TGTGCCAGCAGCTCCCGGACAGGTGGGTCCGAGCAGTACTTC
CASSSRTGGSEQYF
>TRBD1|TRBV5-1|NA|TRBJ2-3
TGCGCCAGCAGCTCGGGACAGGGCGGCACAGATACGCAGTATTTT
CASSSGQGGTDTQYF
>NA|TRBV4-1|NA|TRBJ1-4
TGCGCCAGCAGCCAAGAATTGGGGAGGACTAATGAAAAACTGTTTTTT
CASSQELGRTNEKLFF
>TRBD2|TRBV7-9|NA|TRBJ2-7
TGTGCCAGTGCGGGGGGGCCACCCTACGAGCAGTACTTC
CASAGGPPYEQYF
>TRBD1|TRBV27|NA|TRBJ1-1
TGTGCCAGCAGTTTAAACAGGGGCACTGAAGCTTTCTTT
CASSLNRGTEAFF
>NA|TRBV7-2|NA|TRBJ2-1
TGTGCCAGCAGCTTATTTAAGATAAATGAGCAGTTCTTC
CASSLFKINEQFF
>NA|TRBV7-2|once|TRBJ2-7
TGTGCCAGCAGCTTTACCCCCACCACCCCCTACGAGCAGTACTTC
CASSFTPTTPYEQYF
>TRBD1|TRBV27|once|TRBJ2-3
TGTGCCAGCAGAGACAGGGGGATAGATACGCAGTATTTT
CASRDRGIDTQYF
>TRBD1|TRBV5-4|NA|TRBJ2-7
TGTGCCAGCAGATCTGACAGGGGGGGGTACGAGCAGTACTTC
CASRSDRGGYEQYF
>NA|TRBV13|once|TRBJ2-6
TGTGCCAGCAGCTTAGGGGCAAGTCAGGGGATCTCTGGGGCCAACGTCCTGACTTTC
CASSLGASQGISGANVLTF
>NA|TRBV5-1|NA|TRBJ2-1
TGCGCCAGCAGCTTGGCCCGCGGCGTAGGCAATGAGCAGTTCTTC
CASSLARGVGNEQFF
>TRBD2|TRBV30|NA|TRBJ2-5
TGTGCCTGGAGTTATGGACTAGCGGAAGAGACCCAGTACTTC
CAWSYGLAEETQYF
>NA|TRBV11-3|NA|TRBJ2-3
TGTGCCAGCAGCCGGAGGACTAGCACAGATACGCAGTATTTT
CASSRRTSTDTQYF
>NA|TRBV11-2|NA|TRBJ2-3
TGTGCCAGCAGCTTATCGGGCGGGACAGATACGCAGTATTTT
CASSLSGGTDTQYF
>TRBD1|TRBV7-9|NA|TRBJ1-2
TGTGCCAGCAGCCCCCAGGGGGCGGACTATGGCTACACCTTC
CASSPQGADYGYTF
>NA|TRBV7-8|NA|TRBJ2-1
TGTGCCAGCAGCTTAGCCTTGGAACGTCAGGGACAGTTCTTC
CASSLALERQGQFF
>TRBD1|TRBV5-4|NA|TRBJ2-1
TGTGCCAGCCGCCGGGACAGCGACAATGAGCAGTTCTTC
CASRRDSDNEQFF
>NA|TRBV19|NA|TRBJ2-7
TGTGCCAGTAGCGTGGGACGTCCGTCCTCCTACGAGCAGTACTTC
CASSVGRPSSYEQYF
>NA|TRBV11-3|NA|TRBJ2-7
TGTGCCAGCAGCTTATCAGGGAATGGACCCTACGAGCAGTACTTC
CASSLSGNGPYEQYF
>NA|TRBV6-5|NA|TRBJ1-5
TGTGCCAGCAGTTACTGGGCCGGAGGGAATCAGCCCCAGCATTTT
CASSYWAGGNQPQHF
>NA|TRBV7-2|NA|TRBJ1-5
TGTGCCAGCAGCTTTTCAGGGGTGGCCAATCAGCCCCAGCATTTT
CASSFSGVANQPQHF
>TRBD1|TRBV10-3|NA|TRBJ1-1
TGTGCCATCAGGCCGGGGACAGGGGGCTTTTTGAACACTGAAGCTTTCTTT
CAIRPGTGGFLNTEAFF
>NA|TRBV2|once|TRBJ2-3
TGTGCCAGCATTTATAGCGGTAGCACAGATACGCAGTATTTT
CASIYSGSTDTQYF
>TRBD2|TRBV28|NA|TRBJ2-3
TGTGCCAGCAGTTCACGGTCTAGCGGGAGCCCCTATACGCAGTATTTT
CASSSRSSGSPYTQYF
>TRBD2|TRBV5-1|NA|TRBJ2-1
TGCGCCAGCAGCTTAAACCGAGGACTAGCGGGAGGGGAGCAGTTCTTC
CASSLNRGLAGGEQFF
>NA|TRBV7-2|once|TRBJ2-7
TGTGCCAGCAGCTTAATGACCCCGTCCTACGAGCAGTACTTC
CASSLMTPSYEQYF
>TRBD2|TRBV5-4|few|TRBJ2-5
TGTGCCAGCAGCTTTCGGCTAGCGGGAGGAGAGACCCAGTACTTC
CASSFRLAGGETQYF
>NA|TRBV27|NA|TRBJ1-1
TGTGCCAGCAGTTTGGGGGCAGGGCGGCAGGATTTTGGAGCTTTCTTT
CASSLGAGRQDFGAFF
>NA|TRBV4-2|once|TRBJ2-3
TGTGCCAGCAGCCAAGATCCGGCGGGATCAGGAACAGATACGCAGTATTTT
CASSQDPAGSGTDTQYF
>TRBD1|TRBV6-1|once|TRBJ1-4
TGTGCCAGCAGTGAACACGGGACAGGGGGCGCCGGGAAACTGTTTTTT
CASSEHGTGGAGKLFF
>NA|TRBV5-1|NA|TRBJ2-5
TGCGCCAGCAGCTTGACTAGTCAAGAGACCCAGTACTTC
CASSLTSQETQYF
>NA|TRBV7-2|NA|TRBJ1-4
TGTGCCAGCAGCTTTCCGCGCAAGGAAAAACTGTTTTTT
CASSFPRKEKLFF
>NA|TRBV28|NA|TRBJ1-2
TGTGCCAGCAGTGGGTCATTAGGATGGGTCGGCTACACCTTC
CASSGSLGWVGYTF
>NA|TRBV5-1|few|TRBJ2-5
TGCGCCAGCAGCCAAACCACACGGGATGAGGAGACCCAGTACTTC
CASSQTTRDEETQYF
>TRBD1|TRBV7-2|NA|TRBJ2-2
TGTGCCAGCAGCTCCCGGACAGGATCGAACACCGGGGAGCTGTTTTTT
CASSSRTGSNTGELFF
>NA|TRBV1|NA|TRBJ2-2
TGCACCAGCAGCCAAGATAACCGGACTAGCGGGGGGCCCACCGGGGAGCTGTTTTTT
CTSSQDNRTSGGPTGELFF
>TRBD2|TRBV28|NA|TRBJ2-7
TGTGCCAGCAGTAGCCCGGGAGGTCCATCCTACGAGCAGTACTTC
CASSSPGGPSYEQYF
>NA|TRBV5-1|NA|TRBJ1-3
TGCGCCAGCAGCAAAGGGGCTGAGCCGGGCGGAAACACCATATATTTT
CASSKGAEPGGNTIYF
>TRBD1|TRBV6-1|NA|TRBJ2-3
TGTGCCAGCAGTGAAAGGAGGGACAGGGACACAGATACGCAGTATTTT
CASSERRDRDTDTQYF
>NA|TRBV27|NA|TRBJ1-1
TGTGCCAGCAGCCAGACAAGGGTACCGAACACTGAAGCTTTCTTT
CASSQTRVPNTEAFF
>NA|TRBV28|NA|TRBJ1-5
TGTGCCAGCAGTTTATCCCGAGGGGTGGATAGCAATCAGCCCCAGCATTTT
CASSLSRGVDSNQPQHF
>NA|TRBV15|NA|TRBJ1-1
TGTGCCACCAGCAGAGATTCTCGGACACCTTTTGAAGCTTTCTTT
CATSRDSRTPFEAFF
>NA|TRBV7-6|once|TRBJ1-4
TGTGCCAGCAGCTTAACAGGGGAAAAACTGTTTTTT
CASSLTGEKLFF
>NA|TRBV6-4|NA|TRBJ1-6
TGTGCCAGCAGGACCCCGGGACACCTCCATCGGTATTCACCCCTCCACTTT
CASRTPGHLHRYSPLHF
>NA|TRBV30|once|TRBJ1-5
TGTGCCTGGAAGGGGAGGACAACTAGCAATCAGCCCCAGCATTTT
CAWKGRTTSNQPQHF
>NA|TRBV5-5|NA|TRBJ2-7
TGTGCCAGCAGCTTGGCCCCGGGTGACCCCTACGAGCAGTACTTC
CASSLAPGDPYEQYF
>NA|TRBV2|NA|TRBJ2-5
TGTGCCAGCAGTCTTGGGGGAGGGGGGATAGAGACCCAGTACTTC
CASSLGGGGIETQYF
>NA|TRBV10-3|once|TRBJ2-3
TGTGCTTTCAGAAAGGAGGGGGGCACAGATACGCAGTATTTT
CAFRKEGGTDTQYF
>TRBD1|TRBV6-1|once|TRBJ1-1
TGTGCCAGCAGTGTTGTACAGGGGGCGAACACTGAAGCTTTCTTT
CASSVVQGANTEAFF
>NA|TRBV10-3|once|TRBJ1-3
TGTGCCATCAGGGGGTCAGGCAACTCTGGAAACACCATATATTTT
CAIRGSGNSGNTIYF
>NA|TRBV18|NA|TRBJ1-5
TGTGCCAGCTCACCCCTGATGGGGACACCCTTTTTTCAGCCCCAGCATTTT
CASSPLMGTPFFQPQHF
>TRBD2|TRBV28|NA|TRBJ2-2
TGTGCCAGCAGTCTCCCGCGGGGGGCGGGGGAAAACACCGGGGAGCTGTTTTTT
CASSLPRGAGENTGELFF
>NA|TRBV28|once|TRBJ2-7
TGTGCCAGCAGTTTCCTCCTCCGATTTTCCTACGAGCAGTACTTC
CASSFLLRFSYEQYF
>NA|TRBV30|NA|TRBJ2-3
TGTGCCTGGAGTGGGGGGCCCCGGCCAGATACGCAGTATTTT
CAWSGGPRPDTQYF
>NA|TRBV29-1|NA|TRBJ2-7
TGCAGCGTGCAGGGGACCTACGAGCAGTACTTC
CSVQGTYEQYF
>TRBD2|TRBV19|NA|TRBJ2-7
TGTGCCAGTAGTATAGGCGGGGGGCCTTCCGAGCAGTACTTC
CASSIGGGPSEQYF
>NA|TRBV7-2|NA|TRBJ1-1
TGTGCCAGCAGCTTAACCTTTGGGCGGAGTGCGAACACTGAAGCTTTCTTT
CASSLTFGRSANTEAFF
>NA|TRBV19|NA|TRBJ1-1
TGTGCCAGTAGTATAGGTTGGGTTAACACTGAAGCTTTCTTT
CASSIGWVNTEAFF
>TRBD2|TRBV9|once|TRBJ2-2
TGTGCCAGCAGCTCGGGACTAGCGGTCACCGGGGAGCTGTTTTTT
CASSSGLAVTGELFF
>NA|TRBV4-3|NA|TRBJ1-3
TGCGCCAGCAGCCAAGATCTGGCCGCAAACACCATATATTTT
CASSQDLAANTIYF